These 11 T cell receptor beta chains were all obtained from the same sample, sequenced in a study of T cell responses to AZD1222 COVID-19 vaccine. Data came from immunoSEQ multiplex PCR; TCRdb stores just in-frame clones and leaves some out. This table holds approximately 64,000 clones, about 90% found once. The sequenced sample was peripheral blood, obtained 28 days after the second dose of the MenACWY control vaccine. All receptors come from an adult who received the MenACWY meningococcal vaccine as a control.

The chain joins TRBV10-1 to TRBJ1-1; 8 bases align to TRBD1. The CDR3 runs 14 residues. Germline loops: CDR1 WNHNN, CDR2 SYGVQD (reference sequence). The junction had 3 bases not matched to a gene; V was cut back by 6 bases and J by 0 bases. CDR3 loop: CASSPGGLNTEAFF. The CDR3 bases are TGCGCCAGCAGCCCAGGGGGCTTGAACACTGAAGCTTTCTTT.

The V and J genes are TRBV29-1 and TRBJ2-3; D uncertain. With 4 bases removed from V and 5 bases from J, the gap between germline ends came to 13 bases. Germline V gene data show CDR1 as SQVTM and CDR2 as ANQGSEA. The CDR3 sequence is 13 residues long. Here the CDR3 DNA reads TGCAGCGTTGCCGGCAGGTTTGAAGATACGCAGTATTTT. This gives the protein CSVAGRFEDTQYF.

The chain couples TRBV30 to TRBJ2-7; the D gene is possibly TRBD2 (5 bases). Trimming removed 5 bases from V and 5 bases from J, with 19 bases in between. In germline, CDR1 is GTSNPN, CDR2 SVGIG (reference sequence). This CDR3 region has 14 residues. The CDR3: CAWSGPRGSHEQYF. The CDR3 nucleotides read TGTGCCTGGTCCGGGCCCCGAGGGAGTCACGAGCAGTACTTC. The whole variable domain, remainder taken from reference TRBV30 and TRBJ2-7, is SQTIHQWPATLVQPVGSPLSLECTVEGTSNPNLYWYRQAAGRGLQLLFYSVGIGQISSEVPQNLSASRPQDRQFILSSKKLLLSDSGFYLCAWSGPRGSHEQYFGPGTRLTVT.

This clone was counted once. The rearrangement links TRBV4-2 to TRBJ2-1; 9 nucleotides align to TRBD2. Germline assignment: CDR1 LGHNA and CDR2 YNFKEQ. CDR3 size: 15 residues. Unmatched junction bases numbered 7, after V lost 4 bases and J lost 6 bases. This CDR3 reads CASSPGLALVNEQFF. The CDR3 DNA reads as TGTGCCAGCAGCCCAGGACTAGCGCTAGTCAATGAGCAGTTCTTC.

The J gene is TRBJ2-7, the V gene TRBV28; 7 positions match TRBD1. The trim removed 7 bases at V and 2 bases at J, leaving 14 bases unmatched. The CDR3 runs 16 residues. Per the germline V gene, CDR1 is MDHEN and CDR2 is SYDVKM. The CDR3 is CASNKDRQGPTYEQYF. DNA of the CDR3: TGTGCCAGCAACAAGGATAGACAGGGCCCTACCTACGAGCAGTACTTC.

This chain joins TRBV18 and TRBJ2-7, with D unresolved. Germline V CDR1 and CDR2: KGHSH, LQKENI. Trimming cost V 6 bases and J 6 bases, with 15 bases left between them. This CDR3 region has 13 residues. CDR3 nucleotides: TGTGCCAGCTCCCTAGATTTTCGTAGCGAGCAGTACTTC. Amino acid sequence: CASSLDFRSEQYF.

The chain carries TRBV19 and TRBJ2-2; 9 nucleotides line up with TRBD1. V shed 3 bases and J 1 base; nucleotides not matched to a gene: 3. CDR3 length: 16 amino acids. Per the germline V gene, CDR1 is LNHDA and CDR2 is SQIVND (reference sequence). The CDR3 protein is CASSIGTGKNTGELFF. CDR3 nucleotide sequence: TGTGCCAGTAGTATCGGGACAGGGAAGAACACCGGGGAGCTGTTTTTT.

This chain links TRBV5-1 with TRBJ1-1; D call uncertain. The germline V and J ends were trimmed by 0 bases and 3 bases, with 9 bases remaining between them. This CDR3 has 14 residues. Germline assignment: CDR1 SGHRS and CDR2 YFSETQ. This CDR3 is CASSLGQAYTEAFF. As DNA, the CDR3 is TGCGCCAGCAGCTTGGGGCAAGCCTACACTGAAGCTTTCTTT.

This rearrangement joins TRBV18 to TRBJ2-1; D is unclear. The V end was cut by 3 bases, the J end by 5 bases, with 8 bases between. In germline, CDR1 is KGHSH, CDR2 LQKENI. This CDR3 comprises 13 residues. The DNA of the CDR3 is TGTGCCAGCTCACCGGAGAAGAACAATGAGCAGTTCTTC. Translated: CASSPEKNNEQFF.

This rearrangement joins TRBV4-1 to TRBJ2-1; possibly TRBD1 or TRBD2 for D (5 bases each). The CDR3 sequence is 15 residues long. The V and J ends lost 6 bases and 7 bases respectively, with 19 bases between them. Looked up from germline, CDR1 is MGHRA and CDR2 is YSYEKL. CDR3 sequence: CASREPAGTQNEQFF. CDR3 coding DNA: TGCGCCAGCAGGGAACCTGCCGGGACCCAAAATGAGCAGTTCTTC.

V and J are TRBV28 and TRBJ1-3, with D hard to call. This CDR3 is built from 12 residues. CDR1 is MDHEN, CDR2 SYDVKM, per germline. V was pared by 2 bases and J by 3 bases, with 2 bases between. CDR3 region: CASSLVGNTIYF. CDR3 DNA sequence: TGTGCCAGCAGTTTAGTTGGAAACACCATATATTTT. The full variable domain, its missing parts supplied by reference TRBV28 and TRBJ1-3, is DVKVTQSSRYLVKRTGEKVFLECVQDMDHENMFWYRQDPGLGLRLIYFSYDVKMKEKGDIPEGYSVSREKKERFSLILESASTNQTSMYLCASSLVGNTIYFGEGSWLTVV.